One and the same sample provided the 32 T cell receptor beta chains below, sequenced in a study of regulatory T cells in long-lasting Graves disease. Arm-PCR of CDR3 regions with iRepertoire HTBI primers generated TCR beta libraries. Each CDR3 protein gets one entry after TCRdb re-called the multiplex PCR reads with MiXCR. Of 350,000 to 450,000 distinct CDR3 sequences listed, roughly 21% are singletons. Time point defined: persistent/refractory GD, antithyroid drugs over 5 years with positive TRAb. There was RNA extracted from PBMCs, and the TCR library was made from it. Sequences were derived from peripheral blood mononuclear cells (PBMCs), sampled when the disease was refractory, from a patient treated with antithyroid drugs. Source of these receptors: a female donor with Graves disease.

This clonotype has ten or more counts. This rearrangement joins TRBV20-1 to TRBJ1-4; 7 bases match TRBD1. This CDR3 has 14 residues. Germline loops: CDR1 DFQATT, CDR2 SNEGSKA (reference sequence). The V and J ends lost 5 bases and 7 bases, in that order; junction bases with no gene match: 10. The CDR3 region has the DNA TGCAGTGCTCCGAAACAGGGGTTGGGTGAAAAACTGTTTTTT. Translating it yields CSAPKQGLGEKLFF.

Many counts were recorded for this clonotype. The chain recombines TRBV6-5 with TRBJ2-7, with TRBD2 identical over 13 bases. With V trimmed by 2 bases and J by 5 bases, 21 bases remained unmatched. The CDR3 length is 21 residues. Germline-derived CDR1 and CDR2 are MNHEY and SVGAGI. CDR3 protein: CASSYPPRQRGLAGLLDEQYF. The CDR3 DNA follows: TGTGCCAGCAGTTACCCCCCCAGGCAGAGGGGACTAGCGGGACTCCTGGACGAGCAGTACTTC.

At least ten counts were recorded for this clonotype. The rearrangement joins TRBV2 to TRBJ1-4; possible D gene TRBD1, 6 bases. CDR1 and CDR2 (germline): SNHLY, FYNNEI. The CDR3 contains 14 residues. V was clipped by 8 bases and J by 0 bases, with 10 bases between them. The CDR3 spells CASFKGATNEKLFF. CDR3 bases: TGTGCCAGCTTCAAGGGGGCAACTAATGAAAAACTGTTTTTT.

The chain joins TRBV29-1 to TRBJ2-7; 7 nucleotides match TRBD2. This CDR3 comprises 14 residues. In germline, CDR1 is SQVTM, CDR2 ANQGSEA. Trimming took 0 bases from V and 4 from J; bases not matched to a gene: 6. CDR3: CSVEDAGEGYEQYF. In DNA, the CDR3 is TGCAGCGTTGAAGACGCGGGAGAAGGATACGAGCAGTACTTC.

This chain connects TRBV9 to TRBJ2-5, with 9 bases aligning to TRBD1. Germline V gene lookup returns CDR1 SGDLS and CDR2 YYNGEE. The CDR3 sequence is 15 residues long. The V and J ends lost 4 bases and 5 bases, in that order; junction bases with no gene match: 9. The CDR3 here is CASSSGQGRRETQYF. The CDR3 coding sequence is TGTGCCAGCAGCTCCGGACAGGGGAGGAGGGAGACCCAGTACTTC.

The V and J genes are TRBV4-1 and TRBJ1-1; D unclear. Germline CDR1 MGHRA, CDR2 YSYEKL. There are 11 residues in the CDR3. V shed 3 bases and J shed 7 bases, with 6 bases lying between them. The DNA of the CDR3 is TGCGCCAGCAGCCAGTTAGGTGAAGCTTTCTTT. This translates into CASSQLGEAFF.

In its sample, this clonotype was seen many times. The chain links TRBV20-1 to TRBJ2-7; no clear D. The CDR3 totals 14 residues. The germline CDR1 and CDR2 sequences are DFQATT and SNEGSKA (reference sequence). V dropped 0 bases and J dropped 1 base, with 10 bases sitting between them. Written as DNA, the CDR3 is TGCAGTGCTAGAGATCTGTCGGATTCCTACGAGCAGTACTTC. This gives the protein CSARDLSDSYEQYF.

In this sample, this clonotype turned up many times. CDR3 loop: CASRSYDYEQYF. The CDR3 coding sequence is TGTGCCAGCAGAAGCTACGACTACGAGCAGTACTTC. The chain carries TRBV12-3 or TRBV12-4 and TRBJ2-7; D remains unclear. CDR3 length: 12 residues. V lost 6 bases and J 3 bases, leaving 9 bases between the germline ends.

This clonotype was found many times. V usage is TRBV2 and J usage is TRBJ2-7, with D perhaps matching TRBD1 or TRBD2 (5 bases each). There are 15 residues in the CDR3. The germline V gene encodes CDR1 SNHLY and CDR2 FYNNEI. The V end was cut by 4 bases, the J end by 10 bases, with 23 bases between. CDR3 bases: TGTGCCAGCAGTGGTAGGTCCGCCGGGACCGGGGTCCAGTACTTC. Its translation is CASSGRSAGTGVQYF.

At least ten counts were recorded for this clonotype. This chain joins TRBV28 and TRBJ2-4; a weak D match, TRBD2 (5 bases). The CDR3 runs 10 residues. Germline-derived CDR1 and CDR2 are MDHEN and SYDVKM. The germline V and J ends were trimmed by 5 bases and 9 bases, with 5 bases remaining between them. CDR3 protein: CASSRGIQYF. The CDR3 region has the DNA TGTGCCAGCAGTCGGGGCATTCAGTACTTC.

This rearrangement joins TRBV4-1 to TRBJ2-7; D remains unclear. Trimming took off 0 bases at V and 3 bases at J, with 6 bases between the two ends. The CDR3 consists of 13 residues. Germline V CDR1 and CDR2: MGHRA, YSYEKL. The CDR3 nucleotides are TGCGCCAGCAGCCAAGAGGACCTCTACGAGCAGTACTTC. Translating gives CASSQEDLYEQYF.

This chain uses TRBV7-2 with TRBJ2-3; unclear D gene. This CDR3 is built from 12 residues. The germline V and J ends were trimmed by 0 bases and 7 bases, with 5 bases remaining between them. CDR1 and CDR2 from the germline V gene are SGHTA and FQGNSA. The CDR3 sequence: CASSLARNTQYF. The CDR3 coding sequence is TGTGCCAGCAGCTTAGCTAGGAATACGCAGTATTTT. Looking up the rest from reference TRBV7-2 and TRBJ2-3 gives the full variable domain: GAGVSQSPSNKVTEKGKDVELRCDPISGHTALYWYRQSLGQGLEFLIYFQGNSAPDKSGLPSDRFSAERTGGSVSTLTIQRTQQEDSAVYLCASSLARNTQYFGPGTRLTVL.

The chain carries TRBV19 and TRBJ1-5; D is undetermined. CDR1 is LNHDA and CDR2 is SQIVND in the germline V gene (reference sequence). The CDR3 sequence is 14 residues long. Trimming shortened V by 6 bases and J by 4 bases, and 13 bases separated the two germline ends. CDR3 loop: CASSFSGNNQPQHF. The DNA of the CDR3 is TGTGCCAGTAGCTTTTCGGGCAATAATCAGCCCCAGCATTTT.

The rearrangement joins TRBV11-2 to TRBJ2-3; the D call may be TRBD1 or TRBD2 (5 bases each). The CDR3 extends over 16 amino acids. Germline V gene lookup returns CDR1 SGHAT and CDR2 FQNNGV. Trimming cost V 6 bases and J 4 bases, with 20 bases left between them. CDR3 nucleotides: TGTGCCAGCAGTCGTGGGGGATTGCCCGAGGCAGATACGCAGTATTTT. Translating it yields CASSRGGLPEADTQYF.

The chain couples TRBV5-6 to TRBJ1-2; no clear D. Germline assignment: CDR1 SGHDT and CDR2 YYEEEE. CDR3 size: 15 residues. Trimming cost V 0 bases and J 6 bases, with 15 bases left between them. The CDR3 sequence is CASSLGAAPTHGYTF. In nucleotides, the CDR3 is TGTGCCAGCAGCTTGGGAGCGGCGCCCACCCATGGCTACACCTTC.

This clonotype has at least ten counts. The CDR3 DNA sequence: TGTGCCAGCAGTGAAATCGGGTCAACTGAAGCTTTCTTT. Its translation is CASSEIGSTEAFF. This chain joins TRBV6-1 and TRBJ1-1; D unresolved. Germline lookup yields CDR1 MNHNS and CDR2 SASEGT. CDR3 length: 13 residues. V lost 2 bases to trimming and J lost 5 bases, with 9 bases between them.

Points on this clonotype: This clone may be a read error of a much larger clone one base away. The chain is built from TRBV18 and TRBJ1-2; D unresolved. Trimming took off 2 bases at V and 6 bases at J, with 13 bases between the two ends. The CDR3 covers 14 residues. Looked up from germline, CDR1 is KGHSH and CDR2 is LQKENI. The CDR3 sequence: CASSPSQERDGYTF. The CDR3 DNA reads TGTGCCAGCTCACCATCGCAGGAAAGAGATGGCTACACCTTC.

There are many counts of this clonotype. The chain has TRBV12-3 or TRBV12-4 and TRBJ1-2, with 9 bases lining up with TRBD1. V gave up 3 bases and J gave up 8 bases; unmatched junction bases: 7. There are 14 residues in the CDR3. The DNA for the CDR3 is TGTGCCAGCAGTTTTTCCAAAACAGGGGGCGGCTACACCTTC. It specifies CASSFSKTGGGYTF.

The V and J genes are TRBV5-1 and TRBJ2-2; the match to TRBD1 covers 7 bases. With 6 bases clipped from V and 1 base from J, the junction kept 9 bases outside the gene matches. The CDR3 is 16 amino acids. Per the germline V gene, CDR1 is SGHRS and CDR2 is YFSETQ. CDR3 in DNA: TGCGCCAGCAAAAACAGGGGTATGGGGAACACCGGGGAGCTGTTTTTT. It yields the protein CASKNRGMGNTGELFF.

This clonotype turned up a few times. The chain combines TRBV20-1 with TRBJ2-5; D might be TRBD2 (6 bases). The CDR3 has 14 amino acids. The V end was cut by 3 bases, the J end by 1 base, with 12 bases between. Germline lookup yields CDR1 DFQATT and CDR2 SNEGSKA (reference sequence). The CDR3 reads CSARGGEFQETQYF. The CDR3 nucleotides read TGCAGTGCTAGGGGCGGGGAGTTCCAAGAGACCCAGTACTTC.

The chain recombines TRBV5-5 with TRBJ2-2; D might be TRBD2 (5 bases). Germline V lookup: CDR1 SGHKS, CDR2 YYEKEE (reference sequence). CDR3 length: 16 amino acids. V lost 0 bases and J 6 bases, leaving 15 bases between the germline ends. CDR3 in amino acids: CASSLVPSRAAGELFF. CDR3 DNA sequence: TGTGCCAGCAGCTTGGTACCTAGCCGAGCGGCCGGGGAGCTGTTTTTT.

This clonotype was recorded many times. The chain's CDR3 is CASSEYFRASEQETQYF. The CDR3, as DNA: TGTGCCAGCAGTGAATACTTCAGGGCTAGCGAACAAGAGACCCAGTACTTC. The rearrangement links TRBV25-1 to TRBJ2-5; a weak D match, TRBD2 (6 bases). The length of the CDR3 is 17 residues. Trimming removed 0 bases from V and 2 bases from J, with 16 bases in between. Germline loops: CDR1 MGHDK, CDR2 SYGVNS.

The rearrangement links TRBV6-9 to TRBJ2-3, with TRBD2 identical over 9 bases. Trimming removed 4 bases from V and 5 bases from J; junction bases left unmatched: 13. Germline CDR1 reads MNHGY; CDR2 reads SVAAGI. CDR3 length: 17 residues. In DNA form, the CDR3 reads TGTGCCAGCAGTTCACCATACATAGCGGGAGTGGGAGATACGCAGTATTTT. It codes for CASSSPYIAGVGDTQYF.

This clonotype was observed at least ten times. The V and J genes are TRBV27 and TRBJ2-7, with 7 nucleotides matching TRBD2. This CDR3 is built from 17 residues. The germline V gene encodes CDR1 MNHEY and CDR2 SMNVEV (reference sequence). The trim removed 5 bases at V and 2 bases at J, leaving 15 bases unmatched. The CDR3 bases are TGTGCCAGCAGTCCTCGGGACTTTTCCGGGACTACCTACGAGCAGTACTTC. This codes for CASSPRDFSGTTYEQYF.

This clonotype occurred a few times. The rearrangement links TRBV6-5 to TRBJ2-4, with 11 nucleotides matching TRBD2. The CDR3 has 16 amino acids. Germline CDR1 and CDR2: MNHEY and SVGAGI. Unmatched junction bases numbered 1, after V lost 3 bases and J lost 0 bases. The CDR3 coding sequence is TGTGCCAGCAGTTATAGCGGGAGGGTAGCCAAAAACATTCAGTACTTC. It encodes CASSYSGRVAKNIQYF.

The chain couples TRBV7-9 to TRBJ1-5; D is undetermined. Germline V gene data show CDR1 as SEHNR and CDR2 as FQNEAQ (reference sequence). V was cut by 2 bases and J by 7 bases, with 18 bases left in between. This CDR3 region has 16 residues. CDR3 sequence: CASSLSGGVPGQPQHF. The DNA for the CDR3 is TGTGCCAGCAGCTTAAGTGGCGGGGTTCCTGGGCAGCCCCAGCATTTT.

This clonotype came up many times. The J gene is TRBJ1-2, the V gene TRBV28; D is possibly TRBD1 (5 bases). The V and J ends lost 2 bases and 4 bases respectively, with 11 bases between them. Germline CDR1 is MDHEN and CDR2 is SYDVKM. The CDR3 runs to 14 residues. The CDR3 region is CASSLDQGVYGYTF. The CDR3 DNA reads TGTGCCAGCAGTTTAGACCAGGGAGTCTATGGCTACACCTTC.

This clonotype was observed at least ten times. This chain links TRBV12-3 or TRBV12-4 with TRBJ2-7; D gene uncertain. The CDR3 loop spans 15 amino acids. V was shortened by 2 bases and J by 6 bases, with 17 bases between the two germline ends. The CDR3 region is CASSLSSSGRSEQYF. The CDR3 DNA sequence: TGTGCCAGCAGTTTATCTAGTTCAGGTCGATCCGAGCAGTACTTC.

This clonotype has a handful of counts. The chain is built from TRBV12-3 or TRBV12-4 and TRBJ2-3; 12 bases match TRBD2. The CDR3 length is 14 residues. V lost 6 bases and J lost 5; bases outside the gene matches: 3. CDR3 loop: CASSSGLAGDTQYF. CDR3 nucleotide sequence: TGTGCCAGCAGCTCGGGACTAGCGGGAGATACGCAGTATTTT.

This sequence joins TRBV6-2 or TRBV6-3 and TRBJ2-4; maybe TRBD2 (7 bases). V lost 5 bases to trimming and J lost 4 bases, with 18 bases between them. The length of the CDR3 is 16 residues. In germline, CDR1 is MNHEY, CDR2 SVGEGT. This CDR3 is CASSPQRGGGKNIQYF. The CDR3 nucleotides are TGTGCCAGCAGTCCCCAGAGGGGAGGGGGGAAAAACATTCAGTACTTC.

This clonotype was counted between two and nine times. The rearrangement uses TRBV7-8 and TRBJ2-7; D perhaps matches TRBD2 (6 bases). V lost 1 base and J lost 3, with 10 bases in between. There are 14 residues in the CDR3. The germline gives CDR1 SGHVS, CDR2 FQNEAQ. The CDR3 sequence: CASSLGGTGYEQYF. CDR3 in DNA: TGTGCCAGCAGCTTAGGCGGGACTGGCTACGAGCAGTACTTC.

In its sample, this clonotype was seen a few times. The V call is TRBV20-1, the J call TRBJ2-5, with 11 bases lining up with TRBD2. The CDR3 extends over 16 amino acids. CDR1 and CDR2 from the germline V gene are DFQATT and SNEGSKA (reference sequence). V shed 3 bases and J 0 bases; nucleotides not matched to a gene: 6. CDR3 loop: CSASPTSGTYQETQYF. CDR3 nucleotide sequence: TGCAGTGCTAGCCCGACTAGCGGGACGTACCAAGAGACCCAGTACTTC.